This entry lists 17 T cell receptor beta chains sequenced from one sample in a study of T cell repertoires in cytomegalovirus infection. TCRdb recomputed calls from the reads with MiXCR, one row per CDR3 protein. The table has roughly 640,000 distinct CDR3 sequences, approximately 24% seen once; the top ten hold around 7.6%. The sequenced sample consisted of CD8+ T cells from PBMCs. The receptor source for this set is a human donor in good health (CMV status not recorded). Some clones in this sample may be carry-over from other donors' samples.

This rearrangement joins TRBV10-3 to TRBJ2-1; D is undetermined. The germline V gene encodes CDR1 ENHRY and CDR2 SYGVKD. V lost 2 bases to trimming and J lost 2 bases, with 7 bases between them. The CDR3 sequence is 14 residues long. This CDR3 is CAISEQAAYNEQFF. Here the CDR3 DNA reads TGTGCCATCAGTGAGCAGGCGGCCTACAATGAGCAGTTCTTC.

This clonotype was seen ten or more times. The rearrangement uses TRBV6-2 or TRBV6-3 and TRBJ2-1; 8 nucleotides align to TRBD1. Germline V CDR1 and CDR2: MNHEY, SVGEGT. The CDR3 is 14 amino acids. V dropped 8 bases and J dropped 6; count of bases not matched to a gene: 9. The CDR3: CASRYPGTGNEQFF. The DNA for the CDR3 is TGTGCCAGCCGCTATCCCGGGACAGGCAATGAGCAGTTCTTC.

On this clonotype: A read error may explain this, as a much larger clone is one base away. CDR3 bases: TGTGCCTGCAGTCCTTTCAGACAGGGAGAATACAATGAGCAGTTCTTC. This gives the protein CACSPFRQGEYNEQFF. The J gene is TRBJ2-1, the V gene TRBV6-8, with 7 positions matching TRBD1. The CDR3 consists of 16 residues. CDR1 and CDR2 from the germline V gene are MNHGY and SAAAGT.

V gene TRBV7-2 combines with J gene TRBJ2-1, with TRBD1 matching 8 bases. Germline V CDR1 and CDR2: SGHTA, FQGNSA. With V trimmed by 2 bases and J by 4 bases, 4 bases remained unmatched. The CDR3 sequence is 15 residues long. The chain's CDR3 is CASSLTQGAYNEQFF. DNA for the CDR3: TGTGCCAGCAGCTTAACGCAGGGGGCTTACAATGAGCAGTTCTTC.

Written as DNA, the CDR3 is TGTGCCAGCGGTACCCAGGAGAGGTATGGCTACACCTTC. Its translation: CASGTQERYGYTF. This chain links TRBV28 with TRBJ1-2; the D is unclear. The CDR3 consists of 13 residues. V gave up 8 bases and J gave up 5 bases, with 15 bases separating them. Germline V gives CDR1 MDHEN, CDR2 SYDVKM.

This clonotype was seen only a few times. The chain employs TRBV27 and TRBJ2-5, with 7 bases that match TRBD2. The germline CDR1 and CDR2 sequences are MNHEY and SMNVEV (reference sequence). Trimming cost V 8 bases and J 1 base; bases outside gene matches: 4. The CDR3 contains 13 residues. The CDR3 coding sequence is TGTGCCAGCGGCTGGGGGGGCCAAGAGACCCAGTACTTC. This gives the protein CASGWGGQETQYF.

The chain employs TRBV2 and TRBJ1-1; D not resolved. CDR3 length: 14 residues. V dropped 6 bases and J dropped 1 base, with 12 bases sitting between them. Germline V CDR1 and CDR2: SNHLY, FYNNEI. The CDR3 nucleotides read TGTGCCAGCAGGGGTGGAGGTTCGAACACTGAAGCTTTCTTT. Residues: CASRGGGSNTEAFF.

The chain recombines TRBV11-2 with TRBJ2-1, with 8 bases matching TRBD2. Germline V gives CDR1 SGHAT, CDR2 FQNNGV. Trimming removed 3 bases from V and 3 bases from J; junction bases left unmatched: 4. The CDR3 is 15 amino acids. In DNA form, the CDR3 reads TGTGCCAGCAGCTTGCAGCGGGGGAACTACAATGAGCAGTTCTTC. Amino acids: CASSLQRGNYNEQFF.

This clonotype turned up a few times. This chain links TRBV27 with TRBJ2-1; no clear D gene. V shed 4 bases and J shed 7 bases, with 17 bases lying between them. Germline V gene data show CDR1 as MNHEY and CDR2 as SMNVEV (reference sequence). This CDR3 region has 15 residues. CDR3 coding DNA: TGTGCCAGCAGTTCAGGATCACTTAAAGGGAATGAGCAGTTCTTC. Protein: CASSSGSLKGNEQFF.

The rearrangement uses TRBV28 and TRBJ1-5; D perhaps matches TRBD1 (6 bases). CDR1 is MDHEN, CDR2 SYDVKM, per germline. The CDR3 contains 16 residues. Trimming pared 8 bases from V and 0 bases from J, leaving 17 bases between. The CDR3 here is CASVGWGAYSNQPQHF. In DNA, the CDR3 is TGTGCCAGCGTGGGATGGGGGGCTTATAGCAATCAGCCCCAGCATTTT.

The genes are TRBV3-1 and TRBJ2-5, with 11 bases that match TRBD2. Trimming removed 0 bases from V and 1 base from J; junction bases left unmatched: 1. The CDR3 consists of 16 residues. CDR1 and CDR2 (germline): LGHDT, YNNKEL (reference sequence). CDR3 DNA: TGTGCCAGCAGCCAAGAACTAGCGGGGGTCCAAGAGACCCAGTACTTC. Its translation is CASSQELAGVQETQYF.

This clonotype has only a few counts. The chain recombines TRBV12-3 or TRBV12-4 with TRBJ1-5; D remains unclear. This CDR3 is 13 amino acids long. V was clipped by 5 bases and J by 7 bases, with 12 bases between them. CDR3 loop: CASSPWAGQPQHF. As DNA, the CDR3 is TGTGCCAGCAGTCCTTGGGCAGGCCAGCCCCAGCATTTT.

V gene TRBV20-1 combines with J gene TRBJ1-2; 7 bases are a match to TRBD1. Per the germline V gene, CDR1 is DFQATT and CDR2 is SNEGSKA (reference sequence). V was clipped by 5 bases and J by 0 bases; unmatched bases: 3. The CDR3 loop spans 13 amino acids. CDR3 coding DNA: TGCAGTGCTCCGCAGGGGGCTAACTATGGCTACACCTTC. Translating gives CSAPQGANYGYTF.

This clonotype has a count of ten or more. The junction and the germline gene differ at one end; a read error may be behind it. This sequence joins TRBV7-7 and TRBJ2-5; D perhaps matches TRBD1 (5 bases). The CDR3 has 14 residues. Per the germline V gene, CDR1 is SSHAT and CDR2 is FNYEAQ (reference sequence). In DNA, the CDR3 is TGTGCTAGCAGCTTAGATGGGGCCGGGGAGACCCAGTACTTC. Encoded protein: CASSLDGAGETQYF.

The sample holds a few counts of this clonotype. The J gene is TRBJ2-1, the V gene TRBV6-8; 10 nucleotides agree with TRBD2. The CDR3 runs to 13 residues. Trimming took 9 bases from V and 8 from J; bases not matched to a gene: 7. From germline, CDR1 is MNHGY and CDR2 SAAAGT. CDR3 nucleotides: TGTGCCAGTGGGAGCGGGGGGGCGTATGAGCAGTTCTTC. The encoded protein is CASGSGGAYEQFF.

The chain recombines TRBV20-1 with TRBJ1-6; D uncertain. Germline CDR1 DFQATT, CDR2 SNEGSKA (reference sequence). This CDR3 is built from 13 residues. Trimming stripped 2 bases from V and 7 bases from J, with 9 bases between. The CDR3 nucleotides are TGCAGTGCTAGAAGGCAAGGGAATTCACCCCTCCACTTT. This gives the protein CSARRQGNSPLHF.

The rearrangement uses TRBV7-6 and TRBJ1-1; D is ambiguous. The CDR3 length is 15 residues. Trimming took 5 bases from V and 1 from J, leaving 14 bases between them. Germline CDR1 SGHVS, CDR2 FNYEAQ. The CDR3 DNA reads TGTGCCAGCAGCCCCCGTCAAAAGAAGAACACTGAAGCTTTCTTT. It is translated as CASSPRQKKNTEAFF. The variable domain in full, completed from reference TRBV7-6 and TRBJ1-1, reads GAGVSQSPRYKVTKRGQDVALRCDPISGHVSLYWYRQALGQGPEFLTYFNYEAQQDKSGLPNDRFSAERPEGSISTLTIQRTEQRDSAMYRCASSPRQKKNTEAFFGQGTRLTVV.